The 26 T cell receptor beta chains below all came from one sample that was sequenced in a study of shared clonotypes between healthy human individuals. Profiling relied on immunoSEQ multiplex PCR, and the TCRdb table lists in-frame clones only, not all of them. The sample holds roughly 2 million clones, nearly 97% seen once. Sequences were obtained from naive CD4+ T cells sorted from blood. The subset denotes: CD45RA+ positively selected. These receptors all stem from a man between 18 and 29 years old in good health.

The J gene is TRBJ1-2, the V gene TRBV6-6; possible D gene TRBD1, 5 bases. The CDR3 has 15 amino acids. The germline gives CDR1 MNHNY, CDR2 SVGAGI (reference sequence). Trimming removed 1 base at V and 6 bases at J, with 15 bases between. The CDR3 loop is CASSYYIDSRDGYTF. The CDR3 DNA sequence: TGTGCCAGCAGTTACTACATCGACAGCAGGGATGGCTACACCTTC.

In this sample, this clone turned up a few times. This sequence joins TRBV30 and TRBJ1-5; no clear D. Germline lookup yields CDR1 GTSNPN and CDR2 SVGIG (reference sequence). The V and J ends lost 1 base and 0 bases respectively, with 13 bases between them. The CDR3 consists of 16 residues. The CDR3 sequence is CAWSARGQYSNQPQHF. CDR3 sequence (DNA): TGTGCCTGGAGTGCCCGCGGGCAGTATAGCAATCAGCCCCAGCATTTT.

The chain has TRBV7-9 and TRBJ1-3; 7 bases are a match to TRBD1. Germline loops: CDR1 SEHNR, CDR2 FQNEAQ (reference sequence). The CDR3 is 15 residues long. The ends lost 3 bases at V and 4 bases at J; junction bases unmatched: 6. CDR3 in DNA: TGTGCCAGCAGCTTTCAAGGGGGCGAAGGAAACACCATATATTTT. Encoded protein: CASSFQGGEGNTIYF.

This chain links TRBV6-1 with TRBJ1-2; D uncertain. CDR1 MNHNS and CDR2 SASEGT come from the germline V gene. V gave up 2 bases and J gave up 8 bases, with 15 bases separating them. The CDR3 is 14 residues long. The CDR3 DNA follows: TGTGCCAGCAGTGAATTGGGATATCAAGGCGGCTACACCTTC. It yields the protein CASSELGYQGGYTF.

The chain has TRBV5-1 and TRBJ1-1; 8 bases align to TRBD1. CDR3 length equals 15 residues. Trimming at V came to 0 bases and at J to 6 bases, leaving 7 bases not matched to a gene. Per the germline V gene, CDR1 is SGHRS and CDR2 is YFSETQ. The CDR3 DNA follows: TGCGCCAGCAGCTTGGCCGGACAGGGATGGGCTGAAGCTTTCTTT. Its translation: CASSLAGQGWAEAFF.

A word on this clone: Other DNA variants within this sample encode the same CDR3. The chain employs TRBV5-1 and TRBJ2-2, with 7 bases fitting TRBD1. V lost 0 bases, J lost 1 base, and 0 bases stayed unmatched. The CDR3 length is 15 residues. CDR1 is SGHRS and CDR2 is YFSETQ in the germline V gene. As DNA, the CDR3 is TGCGCCAGCAGCTTGGGGGACAGGAACACCGGGGAGCTGTTTTTT. Residues: CASSLGDRNTGELFF.

The rearrangement joins TRBV10-1 to TRBJ2-1; TRBD1 aligns across 7 bases. CDR1 and CDR2 (germline): WNHNN, SYGVQD (reference sequence). The CDR3 length is 15 residues. V lost 5 bases, J lost 1 base, and 5 bases stayed unmatched. The CDR3 reads CASSRTGGSYNEQFF. The CDR3 DNA reads TGCGCCAGCAGTCGGACAGGCGGATCCTACAATGAGCAGTTCTTC.

The chain employs TRBV23-1 and TRBJ1-2, with D uncertain. TRBV23-1 is labeled an ORF, and its function is uncertain. V lost 1 base and J 3 bases, leaving 6 bases between the germline ends. The CDR3 is made up of 13 amino acids. DNA for the CDR3: TGCGCCAGCAGTCAATACGTTCACTATGGCTACACCTTC. Translation gives CASSQYVHYGYTF.

This rearrangement joins TRBV28 to TRBJ1-6; TRBD1 agrees at 9 bases. After removal of 6 bases from V and 12 bases from J, the junction contained 12 bases not matched to a gene. This CDR3 has 15 residues. The V gene's germline CDR1 is MDHEN and CDR2 SYDVKM. In DNA form, the CDR3 reads TGTGCCAGCAGGTTGGGGGACAGGGAGGTTCAACCCCTCCACTTT. Its protein product is CASRLGDREVQPLHF. The entire variable domain, with the rest obtained from reference TRBV28 and TRBJ1-6, is as follows: DVKVTQSSRYLVKRTGEKVFLECVQDMDHENMFWYRQDPGLGLRLIYFSYDVKMKEKGDIPEGYSVSREKKERFSLILESASTNQTSMYLCASRLGDREVQPLHFGNGTRLTVT.

The chain links TRBV29-1 to TRBJ2-3; D is perhaps TRBD1 or TRBD2 (5 bases each). Trimming cost V 7 bases and J 6 bases, with 14 bases left between them. Looked up from germline, CDR1 is SQVTM and CDR2 is ANQGSEA. The CDR3 is 12 residues long. This CDR3 is CSAGTAGDTQYF. As DNA, the CDR3 is TGCAGCGCTGGGACCGCTGGGGATACGCAGTATTTT.

The V gene is TRBV19, the J gene TRBJ1-5; maybe TRBD1 (5 bases). V was clipped by 3 bases and J by 4 bases, with 13 bases between them. The CDR3 covers 15 residues. From germline, CDR1 is LNHDA and CDR2 SQIVND (reference sequence). The CDR3 is CASSITGLKNQPQHF. As DNA, the CDR3 is TGTGCCAGTAGTATCACAGGCTTGAAAAATCAGCCCCAGCATTTT.

The chain employs TRBV7-2 and TRBJ1-5, with D unclear. The CDR3 runs 14 residues. Trimming left V 2 bases short and J 0 bases short, with 5 bases between. Germline lookup yields CDR1 SGHTA and CDR2 FQGNSA. CDR3 residues: CASSLFFSNQPQHF. The CDR3 coding sequence is TGTGCCAGCAGCTTATTTTTTAGCAATCAGCCCCAGCATTTT.

The J gene is TRBJ2-2, the V gene TRBV28, with D perhaps TRBD2 (6 bases). The ends were cut back, 8 bases at V and 6 bases at J, with 10 bases in the middle. This CDR3 comprises 12 residues. Per the germline V gene, CDR1 is MDHEN and CDR2 is SYDVKM. The CDR3 coding sequence is TGTGCCAGCGCCGGGGGTGCCGGGGAGCTGTTTTTT. Protein product: CASAGGAGELFF. Full variable domain (missing parts from reference TRBV28 and TRBJ2-2): DVKVTQSSRYLVKRTGEKVFLECVQDMDHENMFWYRQDPGLGLRLIYFSYDVKMKEKGDIPEGYSVSREKKERFSLILESASTNQTSMYLCASAGGAGELFFGEGSRLTVL.

V and J are TRBV5-6 and TRBJ2-7, with 10 bases matching TRBD1. V lost 3 bases, J lost 0 bases, and 6 bases stayed unmatched. Germline values: CDR1 SGHDT, CDR2 YYEEEE. The CDR3 has 16 amino acids. The DNA of the CDR3 is TGTGCCAGCAGCTCTAGACAGGGGGCTTACTCCTACGAGCAGTACTTC. Protein: CASSSRQGAYSYEQYF.

The J gene is TRBJ1-5, the V gene TRBV5-6; tentatively, D is TRBD1 (6 bases). Germline V gene sequence: CDR1 SGHDT, CDR2 YYEEEE. Trimming pared 2 bases from V and 7 bases from J, leaving 13 bases between. The CDR3 sequence is 14 residues long. The CDR3 region is CASSLQGTRQPQHF. The CDR3 DNA follows: TGTGCCAGCAGCTTACAGGGAACTCGACAGCCCCAGCATTTT.

The chain employs TRBV10-3 and TRBJ2-7; D possibly uses TRBD1 or TRBD2 (6 bases each). CDR1 and CDR2 (germline): ENHRY, SYGVKD. This CDR3 comprises 12 residues. V was cut by 7 bases and J by 7 bases, with 14 bases left in between. CDR3 sequence: CAITPGAREQYF. CDR3 in DNA: TGTGCCATCACCCCGGGGGCGAGGGAGCAGTACTTC.

V and J are TRBV10-2 and TRBJ2-1; 8 bases are a match to TRBD2. J gave up 4 bases and V 2 bases, and 7 bases lay outside the gene matches. The CDR3 loop spans 16 amino acids. The germline gives CDR1 WSHSY, CDR2 SAAADI. DNA of the CDR3: TGCGCCAGCAGTGAGGTCATTAGCGGGGCATACAATGAGCAGTTCTTC. Amino acid sequence: CASSEVISGAYNEQFF.

V gene TRBV5-1 combines with J gene TRBJ1-1; TRBD1 matches 7 bases. Germline loops: CDR1 SGHRS, CDR2 YFSETQ. V was pared by 4 bases and J by 7 bases, with 13 bases of the junction left unmatched. The CDR3 has 15 amino acids. The CDR3 DNA is TGCGCCAGCAGCCTCACTGGAGGACAGGCGAATGAAGCTTTCTTT. It translates to CASSLTGGQANEAFF.

This chain connects TRBV30 to TRBJ2-4, with 9 bases matching TRBD2. The V segment lost 1 base and the J segment 7 bases; nucleotides outside the gene matches: 8. Germline V gives CDR1 GTSNPN, CDR2 SVGIG (reference sequence). CDR3 length: 15 amino acids. CDR3 sequence (DNA): TGTGCCTGGAGTGCAATAGCGGGGGCCGGGAACATTCAGTACTTC. Translation: CAWSAIAGAGNIQYF.

The V and J genes are TRBV11-2 and TRBJ1-2; 11 bases agree with TRBD1. The CDR3 runs 14 residues. V gave up 5 bases and J gave up 8 bases; unmatched junction bases: 7. Germline V gene lookup returns CDR1 SGHAT and CDR2 FQNNGV. Written as DNA, the CDR3 is TGTGCCAGCAGCCTCGGACAGGGGGCGAGGGGCTACACCTTC. This encodes CASSLGQGARGYTF.

Concerning this clone itself: This sample includes further DNA sequences coding for the same CDR3. The chain combines TRBV19 with TRBJ1-6; D is unresolved. The V end was cut by 3 bases, the J end by 7 bases, with 13 bases between. This CDR3 contains 15 residues. The germline V gene encodes CDR1 LNHDA and CDR2 SQIVND (reference sequence). The CDR3 DNA reads TGTGCCAGTAGTATTGAGGGAAGACGGAATTCACCCCTCCACTTT. Encoded protein: CASSIEGRRNSPLHF.

The J gene is TRBJ1-5, the V gene TRBV2; maybe TRBD1 (6 bases). The ends were cut back, 5 bases at V and 4 bases at J, with 15 bases in the middle. Per the germline V gene, CDR1 is SNHLY and CDR2 is FYNNEI. This CDR3 region has 15 residues. This CDR3 reads CASSFGQGINQPQHF. CDR3 bases: TGTGCCAGCAGTTTCGGGCAGGGGATAAATCAGCCCCAGCATTTT.

The J gene is TRBJ2-7, the V gene TRBV19; 9 bases match TRBD1. V lost 5 bases and J lost 5; bases outside the gene matches: 10. Germline loops: CDR1 LNHDA, CDR2 SQIVND (reference sequence). The CDR3 runs 15 residues. CDR3 nucleotides: TGTGCCAGTAGTTCCGGGACAGGGCTTCGGAACGAGCAGTACTTC. As protein: CASSSGTGLRNEQYF.

The chain couples TRBV6-5 to TRBJ2-7; D not resolved. Trimming stripped 0 bases from V and 1 base from J, with 13 bases between. Germline CDR1 and CDR2: MNHEY and SVGAGI. The CDR3 extends over 16 amino acids. The chain's CDR3 is CASSYSYYSVSYEQYF. The CDR3 nucleotides are TGTGCCAGCAGTTACTCGTACTACAGTGTTTCCTACGAGCAGTACTTC.

V is TRBV7-9 and J is TRBJ2-3; maybe TRBD1 (5 bases). The ends were cut back, 2 bases at V and 2 bases at J, with 20 bases in the middle. Germline-derived CDR1 and CDR2 are SEHNR and FQNEAQ (reference sequence). The CDR3 spans 18 residues. The DNA of the CDR3 is TGTGCCAGCAGCTTATTGGACATATTGGTCCCTAACACAGATACGCAGTATTTT. Its protein product is CASSLLDILVPNTDTQYF. Complete variable domain (other parts from reference TRBV7-9 and TRBJ2-3): DTGVSQNPRHKITKRGQNVTFRCDPISEHNRLYWYRQTLGQGPEFLTYFQNEAQLEKSRLLSDRFSAERPKGSFSTLEIQRTEQGDSAMYLCASSLLDILVPNTDTQYFGPGTRLTVL.

This clone was seen only once. V and J are TRBV5-4 and TRBJ2-1, with D possibly matching TRBD1 (5 bases). Per the germline V gene, CDR1 is SGHNT and CDR2 is YYREEE (reference sequence). CDR3 length: 15 residues. V was cut by 4 bases and J by 1 base, with 12 bases left in between. This CDR3 reads CASSPTGRSYNEQFF. Here the CDR3 DNA reads TGTGCCAGCAGCCCAACAGGACGTTCCTACAATGAGCAGTTCTTC. Full variable domain (remainder filled in from reference TRBV5-4 and TRBJ2-1): ETGVTQSPTHLIKTRGQQVTLRCSSQSGHNTVSWYQQALGQGPQFIFQYYREEENGRGNFPPRFSGLQFPNYSSELNVNALELDDSALYLCASSPTGRSYNEQFFGPGTRLTVL.